One T cell receptor (beta chain) is described in this entry. This specimen belongs to a study of blood T cells in healthy people across ages. With a J-beta primer mix and a sample-barcoded 5' primer, a second PCR ran about 7 to 12 cycles. One entry per CDR3 protein results from TCRdb running MiXCR on the 5' RACE reads. The profile covers over 1.5 million distinct CDR3 sequences, with roughly 52% appearing a single time and over 2% taken by the ten largest. The source is a woman between 40 and 50 years old in good health. The sample comprised blood.

The CDR3: CSARQGGDRPQHF. CDR3 DNA: TGCAGTGCTAGACAGGGGGGTGATCGGCCCCAGCATTTT. This sequence joins TRBV20-1 and TRBJ1-5; 7 positions match TRBD1. The V gene end was trimmed by 2 bases and the J gene end by 9 bases; junction bases not matched to a gene: 7. The CDR3 contains 13 residues. Germline values: CDR1 DFQATT, CDR2 SNEGSKA (reference sequence).